These T cell receptor beta chains were read from a single sample in a study of blood T cells in healthy people across ages. TCRdb independently ran MiXCR on the 5' RACE reads; one entry per CDR3 protein. The repertoire holds some 1.5 million distinct CDR3 sequences, with around 40% as singletons. Material: blood. The receptors stem from a woman under 30 in good health. The CDR3 runs from the conserved cysteine through the conserved F or W. The D gene is left open where the match is weak. The size entry is marked missing in some rows and otherwise reads once, few, many or a size class.

D gene	V gene	J gene	clone size	CDR3 DNA	CDR3 protein
.	TRBV3-1	TRBJ2-4	.	TGTGCCAGCAGCCAAGCGGGGAGTAAACTAGCCAAAAACATTCAGTACTTC	CASSQAGSKLAKNIQYF
.	TRBV27	TRBJ1-2	few	TGTGCCAGCAGTCGGGTCAAGGGGGTTTCCTATGGCTACACCTTC	CASSRVKGVSYGYTF
.	TRBV15	TRBJ2-3	.	TGTGCCACCAGGAGTCCCGGAGGCACAGATACGCAGTATTTT	CATRSPGGTDTQYF
.	TRBV15	TRBJ1-1	.	TGTGCCACCAGCAGAGTGGGTCTGAACACTGAAGCTTTCTTT	CATSRVGLNTEAFF
TRBD2	TRBV4-2	TRBJ2-5	.	TGTGCCAGCAGCCAACTACTCGGCGCGGGAGGCCTGGCCGGTTCTGAAGAGACCCAGTACTTC	CASSQLLGAGGLAGSEETQYF
.	TRBV3-1	TRBJ2-1	.	TGTGCCAGCAGCACGCCGGGACGGCAATACAATGAGCAGTTCTTC	CASSTPGRQYNEQFF
TRBD2	TRBV7-2	TRBJ2-7	.	TGTGCCAGCAGCTTCTTTAGCGGGGGGGCCTCCGAGCAGTACTTC	CASSFFSGGASEQYF
.	TRBV12-3/TRBV12-4	TRBJ2-1	.	TGTGCCAGCAGCCTTCGGACTCAATACAATGAGCAGTTCTTC	CASSLRTQYNEQFF
TRBD2	TRBV10-3	TRBJ2-5	.	TGTGCCATCAGTGACGGGACTAGCGGGGGGGATGAGCAGTACTTC	CAISDGTSGGDEQYF
.	TRBV19	TRBJ2-1	.	TGTGCCAGTACCCAAGGGGGATTCGATGAGCAGTTCTTC	CASTQGGFDEQFF
.	TRBV5-1	TRBJ2-3	few	TGCGCCAGCAGCTTCGGCGATGATACGCAGTATTTT	CASSFGDDTQYF
TRBD1	TRBV6-2/TRBV6-3	TRBJ1-5	.	TGTGCCAGCAGTCCTGGGACAGCTATCAATCAGCCCCAGCATTTT	CASSPGTAINQPQHF
.	TRBV4-3	TRBJ1-2	.	TGCGCCAGCAGCCAAGAGCTTGCAACTAACTATGGCTACACCTTC	CASSQELATNYGYTF
.	TRBV7-6	TRBJ2-3	few	TGTGCCAGCAGCTCCCTCGGGGCAGCTAGCACAGATACGCAGTATTTT	CASSSLGAASTDTQYF
.	TRBV7-9	TRBJ2-1	few	TGTGCCAGCAGCTTGACTTACATGAGCTCCTACAATGAGCAGTTCTTC	CASSLTYMSSYNEQFF
.	TRBV14	TRBJ1-2	.	TGTGCCAGCAGCCAAGAAAGGGTAGGACCTGGCTACACCTTC	CASSQERVGPGYTF
.	TRBV29-1	TRBJ1-2	.	TGCAGCGTGTGGGAGGGCTCATCCGCTAACTATGGCTACACCTTC	CSVWEGSSANYGYTF
.	TRBV7-3	TRBJ2-3	.	TGTGCCAGCAGCTTAGGGGGCGGGAGCCTCAGAGATACGCAGTATTTT	CASSLGGGSLRDTQYF
.	TRBV7-9	TRBJ1-1	.	TGTGCCAGCAGCCGGGAGTTCATGAACACTGAAGCTTTCTTT	CASSREFMNTEAFF
TRBD1	TRBV7-9	TRBJ2-7	.	TGTGCCAGCAGCTCTTCCGGGACAGCCGAGCAGTACTTC	CASSSSGTAEQYF
.	TRBV12-3/TRBV12-4	TRBJ1-2	.	TGTGCCAGCAGAGATACAGGGAGAGGAGTCTATGGCTACACCTTC	CASRDTGRGVYGYTF
.	TRBV3-1	TRBJ2-5	once	TGTGCCAGCAGCCAAGATCCAAGGGGGATGGGAGAGGCCCAGTACTTC	CASSQDPRGMGEAQYF
TRBD2	TRBV24-1	TRBJ2-1	.	TGTGCCACCAGTGAATCCATTCTAGCGGGAGCAGGGAATGAGCAGTTCTTC	CATSESILAGAGNEQFF
.	TRBV4-3	TRBJ2-7	.	TGCGCCAGCAGCCAAGATGGCCCAAGAATGGCAGGTACCTACGAGCAGTACTTC	CASSQDGPRMAGTYEQYF
TRBD1	TRBV18	TRBJ1-1	.	TGTGCCAGCTCAACGTACAGGGGAGAAGCTTTCTTT	CASSTYRGEAFF
TRBD2	TRBV20-1	TRBJ2-3	.	TGCAGTGCTAGTCCCCGGGCTAGCGGATTCACAGATACGCAGTATTTT	CSASPRASGFTDTQYF
TRBD2	TRBV7-9	TRBJ2-3	.	TGTGCCAGCAGCTTAGGGTACCTAGCGGGGGGGCCGGCAGATACGCAGTATTTT	CASSLGYLAGGPADTQYF